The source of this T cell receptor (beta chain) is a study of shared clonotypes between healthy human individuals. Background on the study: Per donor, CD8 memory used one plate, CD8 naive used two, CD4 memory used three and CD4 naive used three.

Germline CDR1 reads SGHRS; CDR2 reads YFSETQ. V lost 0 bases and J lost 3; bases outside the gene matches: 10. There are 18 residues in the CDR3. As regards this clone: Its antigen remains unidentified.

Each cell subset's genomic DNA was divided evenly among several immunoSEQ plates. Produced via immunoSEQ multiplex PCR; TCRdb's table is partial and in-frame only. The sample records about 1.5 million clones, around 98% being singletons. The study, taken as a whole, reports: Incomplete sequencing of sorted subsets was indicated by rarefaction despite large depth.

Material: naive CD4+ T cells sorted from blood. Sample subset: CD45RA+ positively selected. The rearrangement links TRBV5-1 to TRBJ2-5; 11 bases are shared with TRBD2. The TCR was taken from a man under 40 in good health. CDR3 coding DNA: TGCGCCAGCAGCTTGGGGGGGACTAGCGGACCCGCTGAAGAGACCCAGTACTTC. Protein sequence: CASSLGGTSGPAEETQYF.